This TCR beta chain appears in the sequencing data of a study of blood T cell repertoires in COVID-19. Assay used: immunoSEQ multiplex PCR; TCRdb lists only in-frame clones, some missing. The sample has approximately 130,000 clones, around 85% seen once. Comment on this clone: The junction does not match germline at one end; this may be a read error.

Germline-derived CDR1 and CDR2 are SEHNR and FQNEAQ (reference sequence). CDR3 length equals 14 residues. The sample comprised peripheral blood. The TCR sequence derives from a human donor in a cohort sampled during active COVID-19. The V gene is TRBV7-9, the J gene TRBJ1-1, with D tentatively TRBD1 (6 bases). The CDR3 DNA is TGTGCCAGCAGCTTAAATTCTAAGGGGAGCAGGGGCGGGTTT. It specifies CASSLNSKGSRGGF.